This T cell receptor beta chain came from a study of shared clonotypes between healthy human individuals. The overall study: A donor's plate count was three for CD4 naive and three for CD4 memory; CD8 naive had two and CD8 memory one.

Repertoires were generated with immunoSEQ multiplex PCR, while TCRdb's copy carries only in-frame clones and drops some. The sample carries approximately 720,000 clones, about 78% recorded once. Between the trimmed V and J ends, which lost 4 bases and 3 bases, there was a span of 16 bases. The CDR3 runs 16 residues. The germline V gene has CDR1 MNHNS and CDR2 SASEGT. This clonotype was sampled from a woman under 40 in good health. The sample consisted of memory CD4+ T cells sorted from blood. The subset is: CD45RA-negative fraction. This sequence joins TRBV6-1 and TRBJ1-3; D not certain. The CDR3 DNA follows: TGTGCCAGCAGTGGGGGTTCGTACGTTGGTGGAAACACCATATATTTT. It translates to CASSGGSYVGGNTIYF.